This entry lists 20 T cell receptor beta chains sequenced from one sample in a study of naive and memory T cell subsets. Four PCR rounds used nested alpha and beta constant region primers plus the SP2 primer. Each CDR3 protein gets one entry after TCRdb re-called the 5' RACE reads with MiXCR. The sample includes 50,000 to 65,000 distinct CDR3 sequences, 6% to 8% of them seen just once. TCR cDNA received a 3' ligated oligonucleotide that carried a UMI. All receptors come from a female donor in good health.

The rearrangement joins TRBV12-3 or TRBV12-4 to TRBJ2-7; maybe TRBD1 (6 bases). The CDR3 sequence is 15 residues long. The V gene lost 1 base and the J gene lost 4 bases, with 14 bases spanning the gap. CDR3 sequence (DNA): TGTGCCAGCAGTTTAGACAGGGTTCGAGGGTACGAGCAGTACTTC. Translation gives CASSLDRVRGYEQYF.

This rearrangement joins TRBV5-1 to TRBJ2-1, with a tentative D call TRBD1 (5 bases). Looked up from germline, CDR1 is SGHRS and CDR2 is YFSETQ. Trimming stripped 0 bases from V and 13 bases from J, with 17 bases between. CDR3 length equals 14 residues. The CDR3 here is CASSLEVGQASQFF. In nucleotides, the CDR3 is TGCGCCAGCAGCTTGGAGGTGGGGCAAGCCTCCCAGTTCTTC.

The sample holds a few counts of this clonotype. The chain joins TRBV29-1 to TRBJ1-1; D remains unclear. The CDR3 has 14 amino acids. V dropped 4 bases and J dropped 1 base, with 13 bases sitting between them. CDR1 is SQVTM, CDR2 ANQGSEA, per germline. The CDR3 sequence is CSVGFRAANTEAFF. The CDR3 DNA is TGCAGCGTTGGGTTTAGGGCAGCGAACACTGAAGCTTTCTTT.

This clonotype was detected many times. This sequence joins TRBV20-1 and TRBJ2-3; D unresolved. CDR3 length: 12 residues. Germline V CDR1 and CDR2: DFQATT, SNEGSKA (reference sequence). The V end was cut by 6 bases, the J end by 3 bases, with 10 bases between. This CDR3 is CSANNPTDTQYF. CDR3 in DNA: TGCAGTGCAAACAACCCTACAGATACGCAGTATTTT.

About this clonotype itself: Relative to the germline gene, one junction end is altered; a read error may explain this. This chain connects TRBV19 to TRBJ2-1, with 16 positions matching TRBD2. The CDR3 has 15 residues. Germline CDR1 reads LNHDA; CDR2 reads SQIVND (reference sequence). CDR3 amino acids: CASSPSGTSGGALLF. The CDR3 region has the DNA TGTGCCAGTAGTCCCTCTGGGACTAGCGGGGGGGCCCTGCTCTTC.

This clonotype appeared a few times. The chain recombines TRBV20-1 with TRBJ1-2; D is unclear. This CDR3 has 13 amino acids. V shed 3 bases and J shed 4 bases, with 12 bases lying between them. Germline V gives CDR1 DFQATT, CDR2 SNEGSKA (reference sequence). The CDR3 nucleotides read TGCAGTGCTAGTTCCGGTCAGGTCTATGGCTACACCTTC. This encodes CSASSGQVYGYTF.

This chain connects TRBV28 to TRBJ1-1, with D perhaps matching TRBD1 (6 bases). This CDR3 is 14 amino acids long. Germline lookup yields CDR1 MDHEN and CDR2 SYDVKM. V was pared by 1 base and J by 6 bases, with 12 bases between. The CDR3 DNA reads TGTGCCAGCAGTTTATATCAGGGGCTGGCTGAAGCTTTCTTT. Translating gives CASSLYQGLAEAFF.

At least ten counts were recorded for this clonotype. This chain uses TRBV7-9 with TRBJ1-1; perhaps TRBD1 as D (5 bases). From germline, CDR1 is SEHNR and CDR2 FQNEAQ (reference sequence). V was pared by 5 bases and J by 4 bases, with 11 bases between. This CDR3 region has 13 residues. Written as DNA, the CDR3 is TGTGCCAGCAGCCCGAGGGACCCCACTGAAGCTTTCTTT. It codes for CASSPRDPTEAFF.

In this sample, this clonotype turned up a few times. The chain recombines TRBV12-3 or TRBV12-4 with TRBJ2-2; D is undetermined. CDR3 length equals 15 residues. V was trimmed by 3 bases and J by 0 bases, leaving 8 bases between them. The CDR3 DNA follows: TGTGCCAGCAGTTTCGGGCAAGCGAACACCGGGGAGCTGTTTTTT. Encoded protein: CASSFGQANTGELFF.

This clonotype was recorded at least ten times. The V gene is TRBV20-1, the J gene TRBJ2-1; 8 bases agree with TRBD1. The CDR3 spans 21 residues. V shed 6 bases and J 5 bases; nucleotides not matched to a gene: 30. Germline CDR1 reads DFQATT; CDR2 reads SNEGSKA (reference sequence). CDR3 sequence reads: CSASKPQWDRTPSLRNNEQFF. CDR3 DNA sequence: TGCAGTGCCTCAAAACCCCAGTGGGACAGGACCCCTTCGCTCAGGAACAATGAGCAGTTCTTC.

This clonotype turned up a few times. This sequence joins TRBV6-6 and TRBJ2-6; D is undetermined. V was pared by 7 bases and J by 8 bases, with 9 bases between. The germline CDR1 and CDR2 sequences are MNHNY and SVGAGI (reference sequence). This CDR3 is 12 amino acids long. The CDR3 nucleotides are TGTGCCAGCACATCCGTAACCAACGTCCTGACTTTC. This translates into CASTSVTNVLTF.

This clonotype came up a few times. The J gene is TRBJ1-3, the V gene TRBV5-4; D is perhaps TRBD1 (5 bases). The CDR3 is made up of 14 amino acids. V was shortened by 4 bases and J by 0 bases, with 8 bases between the two germline ends. Germline CDR1 is SGHNT and CDR2 is YYREEE (reference sequence). The CDR3 spells CASSPGTSGNTIYF. The CDR3 bases are TGTGCCAGCAGCCCCGGGACCTCTGGAAACACCATATATTTT.

J is TRBJ2-5 and V is TRBV19; 7 bases line up with TRBD2. From germline, CDR1 is LNHDA and CDR2 SQIVND (reference sequence). The CDR3 sequence is 11 residues long. The J segment lost 7 bases and the V segment lost 4 bases, leaving 0 bases of the junction unmatched. The DNA for the CDR3 is TGTGCCAGTAGTAGCGGGGGGACCCAGTACTTC. Its translation: CASSSGGTQYF.

This clonotype was counted a few times. This rearrangement joins TRBV20-1 to TRBJ2-1; D ambiguous. The V end was cut by 1 base, the J end by 0 bases, with 13 bases between. Germline values: CDR1 DFQATT, CDR2 SNEGSKA (reference sequence). This CDR3 comprises 16 residues. This CDR3 is CSARVNGPSSYNEQFF. The CDR3 DNA sequence: TGCAGTGCTAGAGTTAATGGGCCGAGCTCCTACAATGAGCAGTTCTTC.

This clonotype was seen a handful of times. The chain joins TRBV27 to TRBJ2-7; 7 bases agree with TRBD1. CDR3 length: 14 amino acids. Germline assignment: CDR1 MNHEY and CDR2 SMNVEV (reference sequence). V gave up 7 bases and J gave up 2 bases; unmatched junction bases: 8. CDR3 sequence reads: CASKRQGITYEQYF. CDR3 DNA: TGTGCCAGCAAGAGACAGGGAATCACCTACGAGCAGTACTTC.

A word on this clonotype: A read error is possible here, since a much larger clone lies one base away. The chain uses TRBV6-6 and TRBJ1-5, with D uncertain. The germline CDR1 and CDR2 sequences are MNHNY and SVGAGI (reference sequence). There are 14 residues in the CDR3. In nucleotides, the CDR3 is TGTGTCAGCAGTTCCGGGCTCACCGGGCAGCCCCAGCATTTT. Residues: CVSSSGLTGQPQHF.

V usage is TRBV10-3 and J usage is TRBJ2-7; 11 bases fit TRBD1. Germline assignment: CDR1 ENHRY and CDR2 SYGVKD. V dropped 5 bases and J dropped 2; count of bases not matched to a gene: 2. This CDR3 region has 14 residues. The CDR3 is CAISPGQGAYEQYF. CDR3 coding DNA: TGTGCCATCAGTCCGGGACAGGGGGCCTACGAGCAGTACTTC.

This clonotype has at least ten counts. The V call is TRBV4-3, the J call TRBJ2-3, with D unresolved. The length of the CDR3 is 13 residues. CDR1 and CDR2 (germline): LGHNA, YSLEER. Trimming took 0 bases from V and 7 from J, leaving 8 bases between them. CDR3 nucleotides: TGCGCCAGCAGCCAAGATCAGATGAATACGCAGTATTTT. It encodes CASSQDQMNTQYF.

This clonotype has just a few counts. A read error may account for a junction end that differs from germline. The rearrangement uses TRBV4-3 and TRBJ2-1; 7 positions agree with TRBD1. This CDR3 is built from 17 residues. Per germline, CDR1 LGHNA and CDR2 YSLEER. The CDR3 reads CASSQDRRGRSHNEQFF. CDR3 nucleotides: TGCGCCAGCAGCCAAGATAGAAGGGGGCGCTCCCACAATGAGCAGTTCTTC.

This clonotype was detected ten times or more. The chain has TRBV12-3 or TRBV12-4 and TRBJ1-2; D is unclear. V shed 2 bases and J shed 6 bases, with 7 bases lying between them. The CDR3 contains 12 residues. CDR3 sequence (DNA): TGTGCCAGCAGTTTAACCGTGAATGGCTACACCTTC. This translates into CASSLTVNGYTF.